Below are 23 T cell receptor beta chains sequenced from a single sample in a study. TCRdb called the RT-PCR reads again in MiXCR, with one record for every CDR3 protein. The table shows 550,000 to 750,000 distinct CDR3 sequences, with 13% to 15% occurring only once. Specimen: memory CD4+ T cells from blood. The origin of the receptors is a female donor in good health, serving as a healthy control.

This clonotype was seen a handful of times. The rearrangement joins TRBV20-1 to TRBJ1-4; 7 positions agree with TRBD1. V dropped 6 bases and J dropped 7; count of bases not matched to a gene: 8. Germline V lookup: CDR1 DFQATT, CDR2 SNEGSKA (reference sequence). The CDR3 contains 13 residues. The CDR3 is CSARRGLGEKLFF. The CDR3 DNA is TGCAGTGCCCGGAGGGGGCTCGGTGAAAAACTGTTTTTT.

There are many counts of this clonotype. The chain links TRBV5-6 to TRBJ2-7, with D hard to call. The V end was cut by 0 bases, the J end by 2 bases, with 9 bases between. Germline lookup yields CDR1 SGHDT and CDR2 YYEEEE. The CDR3 length is 14 residues. As DNA, the CDR3 is TGTGCCAGCAGCTTGGGACACGGAACCTACGAGCAGTACTTC. This gives the protein CASSLGHGTYEQYF. The full variable domain, rest sourced from reference TRBV5-6 and TRBJ2-7, is DAGVTQSPTHLIKTRGQQVTLRCSPKSGHDTVSWYQQALGQGPQFIFQYYEEEERQRGNFPDRFSGHQFPNYSSELNVNALLLGDSALYLCASSLGHGTYEQYFGPGTRLTVT.

This clonotype turned up a few times. The junction shows a germline mismatch at one end, possibly a read error. The CDR3 here is CASSGTYRGRETQYF. In nucleotides, the CDR3 is TGTGCTAGCAGCGGAACGTACAGGGGGCGGGAGACCCAGTACTTC. V usage is TRBV7-7 and J usage is TRBJ2-5, with 9 bases fitting TRBD1. The CDR3 has 15 residues. CDR1 is SSHAT and CDR2 is FNYEAQ in the germline V gene (reference sequence).

The chain combines TRBV15 with TRBJ2-1, with D unresolved. The CDR3 spans 14 residues. CDR1 and CDR2 from the germline V gene are LNHNV and YYDKDF (reference sequence). The V end lost 1 base, the J end lost 2 bases, and 6 bases lay between the germline ends. Written as DNA, the CDR3 is TGTGCCACCAGCAGAGTACCAGCCTACAATGAGCAGTTCTTC. This translates into CATSRVPAYNEQFF. Combining the CDR3 with reference TRBV15 and TRBJ2-1 gives the whole variable domain DAMVIQNPRYQVTQFGKPVTLSCSQTLNHNVMYWYQQKSSQAPKLLFHYYDKDFNNEADTPDNFQSRRPNTSFCFLDIRSPGLGDTAMYLCATSRVPAYNEQFFGPGTRLTVL.

In its sample, this clonotype was seen a few times. This sequence joins TRBV6-5 and TRBJ1-1; 12 positions match TRBD1. V lost 6 bases to trimming and J lost 11 bases; unmatched junction nucleotides: 7. CDR1 and CDR2 (germline): MNHEY, SVGAGI. The CDR3 contains 13 residues. CDR3 nucleotides: TGTGCCAGCAGCTCCGGGACAGGGGGCTTGGCTTTCTTT. Amino acids: CASSSGTGGLAFF.

This rearrangement joins TRBV28 to TRBJ1-1; D ambiguous. Germline CDR1 MDHEN, CDR2 SYDVKM. The CDR3 is made up of 12 amino acids. Trimming removed 6 bases from V and 11 bases from J, with 16 bases in between. This CDR3 is CASSPDPLSAFF. The DNA of the CDR3 is TGTGCCAGCAGCCCCGACCCCCTCTCGGCTTTCTTT.

This clonotype was counted between two and nine times. V gene TRBV6-1 combines with J gene TRBJ2-7, with a possible D match to TRBD1 (6 bases). V lost 7 bases and J lost 0, with 19 bases in between. This CDR3 region has 16 residues. CDR1 MNHNS and CDR2 SASEGT come from the germline V gene. As DNA, the CDR3 is TGTGCCAGCATTATGTTTGAAGGGGGAATCTCCTACGAGCAGTACTTC. Translation gives CASIMFEGGISYEQYF.

This clonotype came up many times. The V call is TRBV7-2, the J call TRBJ1-4, with 8 bases fitting TRBD1. Germline values: CDR1 SGHTA, CDR2 FQGNSA. V gave up 6 bases and J gave up 6 bases; unmatched junction bases: 6. The CDR3 is 14 amino acids. CDR3 loop: CASRRGQGDEKLFF. CDR3 sequence (DNA): TGTGCCAGCAGACGAGGACAGGGAGATGAAAAACTGTTTTTT.

This chain links TRBV5-1 with TRBJ2-5; 9 positions agree with TRBD1. The CDR3 is 16 amino acids. Germline trimming cut 0 bases from V and 5 bases from J; bases unmatched to any gene: 8. The germline gives CDR1 SGHRS, CDR2 YFSETQ. The CDR3 here is CASSLAGQGRGETQYF. In nucleotides, the CDR3 is TGCGCCAGCAGCTTGGCAGGACAGGGGCGCGGGGAGACCCAGTACTTC.

V and J are TRBV12-3 or TRBV12-4 and TRBJ1-2, with D perhaps matching TRBD1 (6 bases). V lost 5 bases and J 8 bases, leaving 21 bases between the germline ends. The CDR3 is made up of 15 amino acids. CDR3 region: CASSPGRRGRWGYTF. CDR3 nucleotide sequence: TGTGCCAGCAGTCCCGGGAGAAGGGGGAGGTGGGGCTACACCTTC.

The chain is built from TRBV20-1 and TRBJ2-3; TRBD1 matches at 11 bases. The length of the CDR3 is 16 residues. Germline CDR1 and CDR2: DFQATT and SNEGSKA (reference sequence). V was clipped by 4 bases and J by 1 base; unmatched bases: 7. This CDR3 is CSATGQGVMGTDTQYF. CDR3 bases: TGCAGTGCTACGGGACAGGGGGTAATGGGCACAGATACGCAGTATTTT.

The sample holds many counts of this clonotype. V usage is TRBV20-1 and J usage is TRBJ2-7; 13 bases fit TRBD2. The CDR3 runs 15 residues. The germline V gene encodes CDR1 DFQATT and CDR2 SNEGSKA (reference sequence). Trimming removed 0 bases from V and 2 bases from J; junction bases left unmatched: 1. The CDR3 sequence is CSARELAGGTYEQYF. CDR3 bases: TGCAGTGCTAGAGAACTAGCGGGAGGGACCTACGAGCAGTACTTC.

This clonotype was counted only a few times. The chain couples TRBV6-6 to TRBJ1-5; no firm D call. The CDR3 runs 13 residues. Germline V CDR1 and CDR2: MNHNY, SVGAGI (reference sequence). Deletions cut 6 bases from V and 7 bases from J, with 13 bases between. This chain's CDR3 is CASRGGGGQPQHF. CDR3 coding DNA: TGTGCCAGCAGGGGCGGAGGAGGGCAGCCCCAGCATTTT.

This clonotype was counted ten times or more. V gene TRBV6-2 or TRBV6-3 combines with J gene TRBJ2-7, with 8 bases that match TRBD2. The V and J ends lost 0 bases and 5 bases, in that order; junction bases with no gene match: 9. Germline loops: CDR1 MNHEY, CDR2 SVGEGT. This CDR3 comprises 16 residues. CDR3 loop: CASSYSRAGDLDEQYF. CDR3 in DNA: TGTGCCAGCAGTTACTCTCGAGCGGGGGATCTTGACGAGCAGTACTTC.

The rearrangement joins TRBV28 to TRBJ2-7; TRBD2 is a possible D gene (6 bases). Germline V CDR1 and CDR2: MDHEN, SYDVKM. The V gene lost 4 bases and the J gene lost 7 bases, with 17 bases spanning the gap. This CDR3 has 14 residues. CDR3 loop: CASSSGGVEGEQYF. The CDR3 DNA reads as TGTGCCAGCAGTTCAGGAGGGGTTGAAGGGGAGCAGTACTTC.

This chain uses TRBV12-3 or TRBV12-4 with TRBJ1-6, with TRBD1 identical over 7 bases. The J segment lost 5 bases and the V segment lost 6 bases, leaving 4 bases of the junction unmatched. CDR3 size: 14 residues. The CDR3 sequence is CASSDRVNNSPLHF. CDR3 in DNA: TGTGCCAGCAGCGACAGGGTGAATAATTCACCCCTCCACTTT.

The chain is built from TRBV27 and TRBJ1-6; D might be TRBD1 (5 bases). Trimming took off 6 bases at V and 9 bases at J, with 15 bases between the two ends. The V gene's germline CDR1 is MNHEY and CDR2 SMNVEV (reference sequence). The CDR3 contains 14 residues. CDR3 region: CASSLEGHISPLHF. The DNA of the CDR3 is TGTGCCAGCAGCCTAGAGGGGCACATTTCACCCCTCCACTTT.

This rearrangement joins TRBV7-6 to TRBJ2-1, with unresolved D. V was clipped by 1 base and J by 0 bases, with 10 bases between them. Germline CDR1 and CDR2: SGHVS and FNYEAQ. There are 16 residues in the CDR3. The CDR3 protein is CASSLELWSSYNEQFF. CDR3 coding DNA: TGTGCCAGCAGCTTAGAATTGTGGAGCTCCTACAATGAGCAGTTCTTC.

This clonotype showed up just a few times. The J gene is TRBJ2-5, the V gene TRBV20-1, with TRBD1 matching 8 bases. V dropped 0 bases and J dropped 4; count of bases not matched to a gene: 10. Germline lookup yields CDR1 DFQATT and CDR2 SNEGSKA (reference sequence). The CDR3 has 16 residues. CDR3 in DNA: TGCAGTGCTAGAGACCTCATCAGGGGGCGAGGAGAGACCCAGTACTTC. Translated, it gives CSARDLIRGRGETQYF.

This chain links TRBV20-1 with TRBJ1-1, with D hard to call. The CDR3 runs 14 residues. V lost 5 bases and J 10 bases, leaving 23 bases between the germline ends. CDR1 and CDR2 from the germline V gene are DFQATT and SNEGSKA (reference sequence). CDR3 sequence reads: CSAQRARAEGVAFF. The CDR3 nucleotides read TGCAGTGCTCAGAGGGCGAGAGCCGAAGGAGTAGCTTTCTTT.

This clonotype was counted only a few times. CDR3 loop: CASSLRGLAGDEQYF. The CDR3 bases are TGTGCCAGCAGCCTTAGGGGGCTAGCGGGGGACGAGCAGTACTTC. The chain employs TRBV9 and TRBJ2-7, with 10 bases fitting TRBD2. Germline V CDR1 and CDR2: SGDLS, YYNGEE. This CDR3 region has 15 residues. V shed 4 bases and J 5 bases; nucleotides not matched to a gene: 9.

This clonotype was seen ten or more times. This chain joins TRBV18 and TRBJ2-7; 8 nucleotides match TRBD1. Germline V gene data show CDR1 as KGHSH and CDR2 as LQKENI. Trimming at V came to 8 bases and at J to 2 bases, leaving 14 bases not matched to a gene. CDR3 size: 16 residues. CDR3 sequence: CASSPPGTGVPYEQYF. As DNA, the CDR3 is TGTGCCAGCAGTCCTCCTGGGACAGGTGTTCCCTACGAGCAGTACTTC.

This sequence joins TRBV5-1 and TRBJ2-2; TRBD1 agrees at 10 bases. The CDR3 totals 19 residues. The ends lost 3 bases at V and 1 base at J; junction bases unmatched: 12. The germline V gene encodes CDR1 SGHRS and CDR2 YFSETQ. This CDR3 reads CASSYAGTGVSGNTGELFF. The CDR3 nucleotides read TGCGCCAGCAGCTACGCCGGGACAGGGGTTTCGGGGAACACCGGGGAGCTGTTTTTT.